This T cell receptor beta chain comes out of a study of T cell responses to AZD1222 COVID-19 vaccine. Study summary: Pooled in the analysis were second doses at about 4 or about 12 weeks.

Overall study results and limits: Researchers report vaccine-associated CD4 TCRs spanning spike, with dominance at 160-218 and 743-854.

Worth noting for this clone: No antigen is known for it.

Trimming took 4 bases from V and 2 from J; bases not matched to a gene: 6. Germline V gives CDR1 SGHRS, CDR2 YFSETQ. The CDR3 is 15 amino acids. Using immunoSEQ multiplex PCR, the repertoire was profiled, and TCRdb retains in-frame clones only, with some absent. Among 160,000 or so clones, 70% to 90% were seen once, and the ten largest hold approximately 1.6%. This sequence originates from an adult in good health. The sequences come from peripheral blood, collected on day 0 of AZD1222 vaccination. The genes are TRBV5-1 and TRBJ1-3; 7 bases match TRBD1. CDR3 region: CASSEQGTPGNTIYF. The CDR3 DNA sequence: TGCGCCAGCAGCGAACAGGGGACCCCTGGAAACACCATATATTTT. The entire variable domain, with the rest obtained from reference TRBV5-1 and TRBJ1-3, is as follows: KAGVTQTPRYLIKTRGQQVTLSCSPISGHRSVSWYQQTPGQGLQFLFEYFSETQRNKGNFPGRFSGRQFSNSRSEMNVSTLELGDSALYLCASSEQGTPGNTIYFGEGSWLTVV.